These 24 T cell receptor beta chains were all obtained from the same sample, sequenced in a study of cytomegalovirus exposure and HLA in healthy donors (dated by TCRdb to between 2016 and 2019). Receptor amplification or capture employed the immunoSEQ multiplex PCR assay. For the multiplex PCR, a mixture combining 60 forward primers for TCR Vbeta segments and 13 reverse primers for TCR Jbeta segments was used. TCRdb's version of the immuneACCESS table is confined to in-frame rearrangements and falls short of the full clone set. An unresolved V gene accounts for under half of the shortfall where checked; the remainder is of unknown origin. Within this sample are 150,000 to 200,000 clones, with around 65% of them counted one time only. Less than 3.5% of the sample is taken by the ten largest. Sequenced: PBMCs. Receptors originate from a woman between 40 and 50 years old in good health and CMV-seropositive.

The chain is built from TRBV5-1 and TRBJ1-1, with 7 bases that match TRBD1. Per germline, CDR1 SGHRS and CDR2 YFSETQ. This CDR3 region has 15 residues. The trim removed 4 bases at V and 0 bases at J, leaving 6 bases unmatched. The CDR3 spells CASSDGQAMNTEAFF. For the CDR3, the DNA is TGCGCCAGCAGCGACGGACAGGCAATGAACACTGAAGCTTTCTTT.

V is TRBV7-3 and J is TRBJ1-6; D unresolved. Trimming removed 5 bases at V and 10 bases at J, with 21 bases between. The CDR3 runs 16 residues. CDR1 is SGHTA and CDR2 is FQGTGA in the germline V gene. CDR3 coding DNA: TGTGCCAGCAGCAAAAAGGGTCCGGGAAGTGGATCACCCCTCCACTTT. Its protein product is CASSKKGPGSGSPLHF.

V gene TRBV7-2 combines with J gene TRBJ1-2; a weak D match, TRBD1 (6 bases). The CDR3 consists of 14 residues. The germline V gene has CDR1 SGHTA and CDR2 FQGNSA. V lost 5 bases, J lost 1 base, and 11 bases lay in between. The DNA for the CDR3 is TGTGCCAGCAGCCGGACAGTCCTTAACTATGGCTACACCTTC. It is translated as CASSRTVLNYGYTF.

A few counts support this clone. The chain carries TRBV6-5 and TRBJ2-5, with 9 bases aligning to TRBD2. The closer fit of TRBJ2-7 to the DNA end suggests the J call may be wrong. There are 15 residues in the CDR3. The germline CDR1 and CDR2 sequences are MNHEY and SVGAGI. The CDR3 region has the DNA TGTGCCAGCAGTTACTCGGGAGCGGGGGGCTACGAGCAGTACTTC. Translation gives CASSYSGAGGYEQYF.

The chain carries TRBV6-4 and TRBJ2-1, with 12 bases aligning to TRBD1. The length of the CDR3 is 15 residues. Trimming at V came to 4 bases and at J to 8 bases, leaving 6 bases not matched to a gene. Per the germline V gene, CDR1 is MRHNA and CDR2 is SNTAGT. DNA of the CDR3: TGTGCCAGCAGTGCCGGGACAGGGGGCCGAGATGAGCAGTTCTTC. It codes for CASSAGTGGRDEQFF.

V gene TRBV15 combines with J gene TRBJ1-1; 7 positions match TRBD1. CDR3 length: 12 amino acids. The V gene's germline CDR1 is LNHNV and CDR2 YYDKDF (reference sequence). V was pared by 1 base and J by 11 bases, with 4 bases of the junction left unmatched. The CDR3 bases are TGTGCCACCAGCAGAGGTACAGGGGAGGCTTTCTTT. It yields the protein CATSRGTGEAFF.

The chain's CDR3 is CASTSTSGTYEQYF. Here the CDR3 DNA reads TGTGCCAGCACCTCTACTAGCGGGACCTACGAGCAGTACTTC. This chain uses TRBV6-5 with TRBJ2-7; TRBD2 aligns across 10 bases. Unmatched junction bases numbered 5, after V lost 7 bases and J lost 2 bases. This CDR3 is built from 14 residues. The germline V gene has CDR1 MNHEY and CDR2 SVGAGI.

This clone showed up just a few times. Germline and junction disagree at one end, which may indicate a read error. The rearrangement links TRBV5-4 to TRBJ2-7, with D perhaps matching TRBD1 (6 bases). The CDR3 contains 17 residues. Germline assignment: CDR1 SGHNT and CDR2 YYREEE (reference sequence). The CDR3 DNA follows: TGCGCCAGCAGCCAAGAAAGAGGGCAGGGGCTCTCCTACGAGCAGTACTTC. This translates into CASSQERGQGLSYEQYF.

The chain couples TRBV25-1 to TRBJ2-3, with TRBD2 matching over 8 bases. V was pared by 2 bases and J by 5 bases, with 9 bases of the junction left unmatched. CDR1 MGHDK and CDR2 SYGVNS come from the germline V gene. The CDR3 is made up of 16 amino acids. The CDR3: CASSERSGGPEDTQYF. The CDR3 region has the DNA TGTGCCAGCAGTGAAAGGTCGGGAGGGCCTGAAGATACGCAGTATTTT.

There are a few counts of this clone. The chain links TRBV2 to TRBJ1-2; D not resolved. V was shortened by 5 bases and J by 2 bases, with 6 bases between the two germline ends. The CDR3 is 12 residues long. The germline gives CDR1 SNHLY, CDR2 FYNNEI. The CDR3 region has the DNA TGTGCCAGCAGTACAGAGAACTATGGCTACACCTTC. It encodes CASSTENYGYTF.

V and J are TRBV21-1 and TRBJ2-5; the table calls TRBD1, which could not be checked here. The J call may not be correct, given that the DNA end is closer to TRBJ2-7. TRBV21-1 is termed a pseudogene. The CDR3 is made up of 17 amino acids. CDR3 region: CASSKSRTGGSRSEQYF. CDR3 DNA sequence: TGTGCCAGCAGCAAATCCCGGACAGGGGGCAGTAGAAGCGAGCAGTACTTC.

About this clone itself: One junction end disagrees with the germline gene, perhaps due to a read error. The CDR3 sequence: CASSAVNSNQPQNF. CDR3 bases: TGTGCCAGCAGTGCAGTTAATAGCAATCAGCCCCAGAATTTT. The chain joins TRBV2 to TRBJ1-5; D call uncertain. This CDR3 has 14 residues. Germline V gene data show CDR1 as SNHLY and CDR2 as FYNNEI.

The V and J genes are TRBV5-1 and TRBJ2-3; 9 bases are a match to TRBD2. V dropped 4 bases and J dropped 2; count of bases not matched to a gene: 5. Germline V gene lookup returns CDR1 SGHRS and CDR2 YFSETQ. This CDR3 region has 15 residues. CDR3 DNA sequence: TGCGCCAGCAGCACGACTAGCGGTTACACAGATACGCAGTATTTT. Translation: CASSTTSGYTDTQYF.

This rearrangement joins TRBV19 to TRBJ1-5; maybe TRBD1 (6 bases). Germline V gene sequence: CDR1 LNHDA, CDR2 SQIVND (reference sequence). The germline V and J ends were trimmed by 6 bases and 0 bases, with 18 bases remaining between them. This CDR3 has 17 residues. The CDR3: CASRLDSGTPSNQPQHF. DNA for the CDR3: TGTGCCAGTAGATTGGACTCCGGGACACCTAGCAATCAGCCCCAGCATTTT.

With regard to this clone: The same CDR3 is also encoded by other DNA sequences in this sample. The CDR3 reads CASSGTAYEQYF. CDR3 bases: TGTGCCAGCTCCGGGACTGCTTACGAGCAGTACTTC. This chain links TRBV28 with TRBJ2-7, with D tentatively TRBD2 (6 bases). V lost 8 bases to trimming and J lost 4 bases, with 12 bases between them. Germline V gene lookup returns CDR1 MDHEN and CDR2 SYDVKM. The CDR3 totals 12 residues.

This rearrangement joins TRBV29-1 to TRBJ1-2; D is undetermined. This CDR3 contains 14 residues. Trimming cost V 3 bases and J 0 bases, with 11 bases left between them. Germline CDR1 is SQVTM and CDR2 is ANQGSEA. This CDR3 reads CSVDQRTSNYGYTF. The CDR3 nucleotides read TGCAGCGTTGATCAGCGAACCTCTAACTATGGCTACACCTTC.

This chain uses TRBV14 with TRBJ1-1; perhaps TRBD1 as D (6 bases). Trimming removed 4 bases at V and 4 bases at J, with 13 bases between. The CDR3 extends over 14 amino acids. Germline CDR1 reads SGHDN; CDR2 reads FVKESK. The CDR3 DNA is TGTGCCAGCAGCCTTACAGGGCGGAGCACTGAAGCTTTCTTT. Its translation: CASSLTGRSTEAFF.

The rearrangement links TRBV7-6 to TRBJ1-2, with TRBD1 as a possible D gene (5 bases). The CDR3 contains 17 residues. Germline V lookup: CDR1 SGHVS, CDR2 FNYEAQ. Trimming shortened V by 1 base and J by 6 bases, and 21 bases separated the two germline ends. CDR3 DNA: TGTGCCAGCAGCTTAGGAACTTTGGAACAGGCGATGGATGGCTACACCTTC. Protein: CASSLGTLEQAMDGYTF.

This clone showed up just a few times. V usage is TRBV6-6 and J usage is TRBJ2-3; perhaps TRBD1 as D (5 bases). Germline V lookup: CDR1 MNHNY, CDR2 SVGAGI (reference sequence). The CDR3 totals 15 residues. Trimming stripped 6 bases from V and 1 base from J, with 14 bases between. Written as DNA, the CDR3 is TGTGCCAGCAGCTCGAGCAGGGCCGGCACAGATACGCAGTATTTT. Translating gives CASSSSRAGTDTQYF.

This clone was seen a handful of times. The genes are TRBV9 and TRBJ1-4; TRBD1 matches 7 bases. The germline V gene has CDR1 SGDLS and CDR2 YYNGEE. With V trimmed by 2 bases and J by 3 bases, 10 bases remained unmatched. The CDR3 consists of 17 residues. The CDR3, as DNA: TGTGCCAGCAGCGTGGGAATTAAGGGGGCCCCTAATGAAAAACTGTTTTTT. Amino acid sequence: CASSVGIKGAPNEKLFF.

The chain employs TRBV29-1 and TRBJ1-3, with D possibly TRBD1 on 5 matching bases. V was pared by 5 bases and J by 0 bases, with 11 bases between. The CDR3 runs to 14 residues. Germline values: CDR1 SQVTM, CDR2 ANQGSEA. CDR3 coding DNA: TGCAGCGTTACCGACAGAAGCTCTGGAAACACCATATATTTT. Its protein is CSVTDRSSGNTIYF. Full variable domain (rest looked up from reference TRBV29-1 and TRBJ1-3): SAVISQKPSRDICQRGTSLTIQCQVDSQVTMMFWYRQQPGQSLTLIATANQGSEATYESGFVIDKFPISRPNLTFSTLTVSNMSPEDSSIYLCSVTDRSSGNTIYFGEGSWLTVV.

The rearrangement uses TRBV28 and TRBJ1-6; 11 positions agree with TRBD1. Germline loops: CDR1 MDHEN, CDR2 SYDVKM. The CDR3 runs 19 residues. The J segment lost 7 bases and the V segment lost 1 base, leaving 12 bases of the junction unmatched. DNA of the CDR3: TGTGCCAGCAGTTTATCGGACAGGGGGCTCCCCAACCCGAATTCACCCCTCCACTTT. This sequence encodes CASSLSDRGLPNPNSPLHF.

CDR3 amino acids: CASSDQGSSYNSPLHF. The DNA of the CDR3 is TGTGCCAGCAGTGACCAGGGTAGCTCCTATAATTCACCCCTCCACTTT. The chain is built from TRBV25-1 and TRBJ1-6, with D possibly TRBD1 on 5 matching bases. The V gene lost 3 bases and the J gene lost 0 bases, with 9 bases spanning the gap. CDR3 size: 16 residues. The germline V gene encodes CDR1 MGHDK and CDR2 SYGVNS.

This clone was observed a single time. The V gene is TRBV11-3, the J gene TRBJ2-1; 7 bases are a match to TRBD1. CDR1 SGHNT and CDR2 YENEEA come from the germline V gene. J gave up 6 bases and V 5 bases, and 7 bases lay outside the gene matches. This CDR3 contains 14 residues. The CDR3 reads CASSLGQLSNEQFF. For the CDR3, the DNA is TGTGCCAGCAGCCTGGGACAGTTGTCCAATGAGCAGTTCTTC.